The sequence of this T cell receptor (beta chain) was determined in a study of CD8+ T cells in alopecia areata. Notes on the study in general: Normal skin's resident alphabeta T cells are also sequenced in scalp samples.

Once RNA had been extracted, it was reverse transcribed into cDNA to act as the sequencing template. Using immunoSEQ multiplex PCR, the repertoire was profiled, and TCRdb retains in-frame clones only, with some absent. The sample shows about 140,000 clones, 55% of them seen only once. The CDR3 is 15 amino acids. The V end was cut by 7 bases, the J end by 5 bases, with 21 bases between. In regard to this clone: Its antigen remains unidentified.

The chain employs TRBV23-1 and TRBJ2-7; a possible D gene is TRBD2 (6 bases). TRBV23-1 is labeled an ORF, and its function is uncertain. This sequence originates from a human donor in good health. Sequencing input: CD4+ T cells sorted from blood. CDR3 protein: CASKGRTFSRNEQYF. In DNA form, the CDR3 reads TGCGCCAGCAAGGGGAGGACATTCTCTAGAAACGAGCAGTACTTC.